This T cell receptor (beta chain) was recovered during a study of long-term antiretroviral therapy in people with HIV. Background on the study: Initial samples were collected about a decade before the 2015 immediate-ART recommendation.

The CDR3 is 15 residues long. Germline CDR1 is SGHRS and CDR2 is YFSETQ. The ends were cut back, 0 bases at V and 4 bases at J, with 8 bases in the middle. Survey-level immunoSEQ v3.0 assays were run. The table came from immunoSEQ multiplex PCR; TCRdb's copy has only in-frame clones and leaves some out. The data contain 20,000 to 25,000 clones, 88% of them seen just once; the ten biggest clones take up 6.4%. This clonotype was obtained from a man aged 55-75 years with HIV. The sample was unsorted PBMCs, taken 0.6 years after starting antiretroviral therapy. J is TRBJ2-6 and V is TRBV5-1; D possibly corresponds to TRBD2 (6 bases). The CDR3, as DNA: TGCGCCAGCAGCTTGGCGGGGGAAGGGGCCAACGTCCTGACTTTC. Protein sequence: CASSLAGEGANVLTF.